What follows are 26 T cell receptor beta chains derived from one specimen sequenced in a study of T cell clonality in common variable immunodeficiency. The table came from immunoSEQ multiplex PCR; TCRdb's copy has only in-frame clones and leaves some out. The data list more than 35,000 clones, none observed once; approximately 1% falls to the top ten. The sequenced sample was peripheral blood mononuclear cells. The receptors were gathered from a person aged 18 to 70 in good health.

The CDR3 sequence: CARKSSGGAHEQFF. The sequenced CDR3 bases are TGCGCCAGGAAATCTAGCGGGGGGGCCCATGAG. The rearrangement uses TRBV10-2 and TRBJ2-1, with 12 bases lining up with TRBD2. The DNA ends 3 residues before the CDR3 does, and the rest of the CDR3 is filled in from the germline J gene. Germline V gene data show CDR1 as WSHSY and CDR2 as SAAADI. With V trimmed by 9 bases and J by 8 bases, 8 bases remained unmatched. This CDR3 comprises 14 residues.

This clone was seen repeatedly, ten times or more. The read comes to an end 3 residues before the CDR3 does, leaving the germline J gene to fill in the end. This chain joins TRBV18 and TRBJ2-4; TRBD2 agrees at 7 bases. The germline V gene encodes CDR1 KGHSH and CDR2 LQKENI. Trimming took 6 bases from V and 8 from J; bases not matched to a gene: 16. This CDR3 spans 16 amino acids. Here the CDR3 reads CASSQAADPGGDIQYF. CDR3 bases read: TGTGCCAGCTCCCAAGCTGCGGACCCGGGGGGAGACATT.

The table lists this clone with many counts. The sequence runs out 3 residues before the end of the CDR3; the remainder is reconstructed from the germline J gene. The chain joins TRBV5-4 to TRBJ2-1; 7 bases agree with TRBD2. The CDR3 loop spans 15 amino acids. J was trimmed by 0 bases and V by 4 bases; bases with no gene match: 4. In germline, CDR1 is SGHNT, CDR2 YYREEE (reference sequence). The sequenced CDR3 bases are TGTGCCAGCAGCCATGGACTAGACTCCTACAATGAG. Translated, it gives CASSHGLDSYNE. The full CDR3 reads CASSHGLDSYNEQFF.

This clone was seen ten or more times. Read sequence stops 3 residues before the CDR3 end, and the germline J gene provides the missing end. The chain is built from TRBV11-2 and TRBJ1-5; 7 bases line up with TRBD1. CDR1 and CDR2 from the germline V gene are SGHAT and FQNNGV. V was pared by 5 bases and J by 0 bases, with 4 bases of the junction left unmatched. The CDR3 is 15 amino acids. The sequenced part of the CDR3 DNA is TGTGCCAGCAGCCCTACAGGGGATAGCAATCAGCCC. Its protein product is CASSPTGDSNQP. The CDR3, in full, reads CASSPTGDSNQPQHF.

A few counts support this clone. The read falls 3 residues short of the CDR3 end, and the missing part is taken from the germline J gene. J is TRBJ1-2 and V is TRBV18; 9 positions match TRBD1. The CDR3 sequence is 13 residues long. Germline CDR1 and CDR2: KGHSH and LQKENI. The covered CDR3 bases are TGTGCCAGCTCATCAGGACAGGGGTACGAC. Protein product: CASSSGQGYD. Given in full, the CDR3 is CASSSGQGYDYTF.

As regards this clone: The read ends 3 residues shy of where the CDR3 ends; the end is completed using the germline J gene. The rearrangement uses TRBV19 and TRBJ2-3; 7 bases align to TRBD1. The CDR3 runs 13 residues. Unmatched junction bases numbered 9, after V lost 9 bases and J lost 6 bases. The germline V gene encodes CDR1 LNHDA and CDR2 SQIVND (reference sequence). The CDR3: CASRSGGWDTQYF. The covered CDR3 bases are TGTGCCAGCCGATCAGGGGGATGGGATACG. Drawing the rest from reference TRBV19 and TRBJ2-3, the complete variable domain is DGGITQSPKYLFRKEGQNVTLSCEQNLNHDAMYWYRQDPGQGLRLIYYSQIVNDFQKGDIAEGYSVSREKKESFPLTVTSAQKNPTAFYLCASRSGGWDTQYFGPGTRLTVL.

This clone was counted many times. The CDR3 goes on 3 residues after the read ends, and that part is filled in from the germline J gene. The rearrangement links TRBV5-1 to TRBJ2-1; D perhaps matches TRBD2 (7 bases). The CDR3 is 14 amino acids. With 6 bases removed from V and 4 bases from J, the gap between germline ends came to 14 bases. Germline lookup yields CDR1 SGHRS and CDR2 YFSETQ. CDR3 loop: CASTPGGLYNEQFF. The CDR3 DNA, read in part, is TGCGCCAGCACTCCGGGGGGCTTATACAATGAG. The whole variable domain, filled in from reference TRBV5-1 and TRBJ2-1, reads KAGVTQTPRYLIKTRGQQVTLSCSPISGHRSVSWYQQTPGQGLQFLFEYFSETQRNKGNFPGRFSGRQFSNSRSEMNVSTLELGDSALYLCASTPGGLYNEQFFGPGTRLTVL.

This clone was detected many times. CDR3 bases read: TGTGCCAGCAGCTCCTACAGGGGGATTGGGTATGGC. The encoded protein is CASSSYRGIGYG. The whole CDR3 region reads CASSSYRGIGYGYTF. This chain connects TRBV7-9 to TRBJ1-2, with 8 bases identical to TRBD1. The read terminates 3 residues before the CDR3 end, so the remaining end is supplied by the germline J gene. Germline CDR1 reads SEHNR; CDR2 reads FQNEAQ (reference sequence). The V gene end was trimmed by 4 bases and the J gene end by 5 bases; junction bases not matched to a gene: 9. The CDR3 spans 15 residues.

This clone showed up many times. Read coverage stops 3 residues before the CDR3 terminus; the germline J gene supplies the remainder. This chain uses TRBV9 with TRBJ2-7, with 15 positions matching TRBD2. The CDR3 has 17 amino acids. J was trimmed by 5 bases and V by 0 bases; bases with no gene match: 6. Looked up from germline, CDR1 is SGDLS and CDR2 is YYNGEE. The CDR3 DNA, read in part, is TGTGCCAGCAGCGTAGACGGGACTAGCGGGAGGATCGACGAG. Amino acid sequence: CASSVDGTSGRIDE. The CDR3 in full is CASSVDGTSGRIDEQYF.

This clone was found many times. Sequencing ends 3 residues short of the CDR3 end; the germline J gene provides the rest. The chain recombines TRBV6-4 with TRBJ1-1; D ambiguous. This CDR3 comprises 14 residues. The V and J ends lost 6 bases and 5 bases respectively, with 16 bases between them. Germline lookup yields CDR1 MRHNA and CDR2 SNTAGT. The CDR3 is CASRKSTLRTEAFF. Partial CDR3 DNA: TGTGCCAGCAGAAAGTCCACCTTGAGGACTGAA.

There are many counts of this clone. Read data end 3 residues before the CDR3 end; the end is taken from the germline J gene. V gene TRBV30 combines with J gene TRBJ1-1, with D hard to call. V was trimmed by 0 bases and J by 6 bases, leaving 8 bases between them. The germline V gene encodes CDR1 GTSNPN and CDR2 SVGIG (reference sequence). The CDR3 has 12 residues. The CDR3 loop is CAWSVILAEAFF. The sequenced CDR3 bases are TGTGCCTGGAGTGTAATACTGGCTGAA.

This clone was seen at least ten times. The read comes to an end 3 residues before the CDR3 does, leaving the germline J gene to fill in the end. The V call is TRBV7-9, the J call TRBJ1-2, with D possibly TRBD1 on 5 matching bases. Trimming pared 6 bases from V and 6 bases from J, leaving 14 bases between. The CDR3 is made up of 13 amino acids. CDR1 SEHNR and CDR2 FQNEAQ come from the germline V gene (reference sequence). CDR3 loop: CASRPGLGNGYTF. CDR3 DNA (partial): TGTGCCAGCAGACCGGGACTTGGAAATGGC.

This clone was seen repeatedly, ten times or more. The read gets to within 3 residues of the CDR3 end, and the germline J gene fills in the rest. The chain carries TRBV10-3 and TRBJ1-5; D gene unclear. Trimming removed 3 bases at V and 2 bases at J, with 14 bases between. The CDR3 consists of 16 residues. The germline V gene has CDR1 ENHRY and CDR2 SYGVKD. The CDR3 bases that were read are TGTGCCATCAGTGACTTTGAGACAAAGGGCAATCAGCCC. Translated, it gives CAISDFETKGNQP. The whole CDR3 sequence reads CAISDFETKGNQPQHF.

This clone was seen ten or more times. The read ends 3 residues before the CDR3 terminus; that terminus is restored from the germline J gene. The chain employs TRBV5-1 and TRBJ2-6; 7 bases match TRBD1. The CDR3 is 18 residues long. V lost 4 bases to trimming and J lost 1 base; unmatched junction nucleotides: 11. Germline loops: CDR1 SGHRS, CDR2 YFSETQ. The sequenced part of the CDR3 DNA is TGCGCCAGCAGCGCCTTGACAGGGCCACGTTCTGGGGCCAACGTC. Translated, it gives CASSALTGPRSGANV. The whole CDR3 protein reads CASSALTGPRSGANVLTF.

This clone was seen repeatedly, ten times or more. The sequenced fragment ends 3 residues before the CDR3 boundary, so the rest is inferred from the germline J gene. The chain recombines TRBV7-8 with TRBJ2-6; D is unresolved. Trimming stripped 0 bases from V and 0 bases from J, with 9 bases between. The CDR3 is made up of 17 amino acids. Germline CDR1 SGHVS, CDR2 FQNEAQ. CDR3 bases read: TGTGCCAGCAGCTTAGCGGGCACCCGCTCTGGGGCCAACGTC. It codes for CASSLAGTRSGANV. The full CDR3 sequence reads CASSLAGTRSGANVLTF.

There are many counts of this clone. Sequence at one end of the junction differs from germline and may be a read error. The read stops 3 residues short of the end of the CDR3; the missing end is completed from the germline J gene. V is TRBV4-2 and J is TRBJ2-2, with 10 bases identical to TRBD2. There are 16 residues in the CDR3. The V gene's germline CDR1 is LGHNA and CDR2 YNFKEQ. This CDR3 is CASSQGASGSTGELFF. CDR3 DNA, as far as it was read: TGCGCCAGCAGCCAAGGGGCTAGCGGGAGTACCGGGGAG.

This clone was observed at least ten times. The sequence runs out 3 residues before the end of the CDR3; the remainder is reconstructed from the germline J gene. The V gene is TRBV6-2 or TRBV6-3, the J gene TRBJ2-5; unclear D gene. Germline CDR1 MNHEY, CDR2 SVGEGT. Trimming pared 7 bases from V and 1 base from J, leaving 10 bases between. The CDR3 runs to 13 residues. CDR3: CASTPHGQETQYF. Incomplete CDR3 DNA: TGTGCCAGCACTCCCCACGGCCAAGAGACC.

This clone was detected many times. The CDR3 protein is CASSRDREKGELFF. CDR3 bases read: TGCGCCAGCAGCCGGGACAGGGAGAAAGGGGAG. This chain joins TRBV5-1 and TRBJ2-2; 9 nucleotides agree with TRBD1. The read is 3 residues too short to cover the CDR3 end, so that end is filled in from the germline J gene. Germline-derived CDR1 and CDR2 are SGHRS and YFSETQ. Losses at the gene ends were 4 bases for V and 8 bases for J; bases not matched to a gene: 6. The CDR3 contains 14 residues.

This clone was seen many times. The missing CDR3 end, 3 residues past where the read stops, is filled in from the germline J gene. The chain has TRBV5-1 and TRBJ2-6; D gene ambiguous. This CDR3 has 14 amino acids. Trimming pared 4 bases from V and 4 bases from J, leaving 9 bases between. From germline, CDR1 is SGHRS and CDR2 YFSETQ. This CDR3 reads CASSAAAGANVLTF. Partial CDR3 DNA: TGCGCCAGCAGCGCCGCGGCGGGGGCCAACGTC. The whole variable domain, filled in from reference TRBV5-1 and TRBJ2-6, reads KAGVTQTPRYLIKTRGQQVTLSCSPISGHRSVSWYQQTPGQGLQFLFEYFSETQRNKGNFPGRFSGRQFSNSRSEMNVSTLELGDSALYLCASSAAAGANVLTFGAGSRLTVL.

This clone was counted many times. Coverage ceases 3 residues before the CDR3 finishes, and the germline J gene fills in the end. This chain connects TRBV18 to TRBJ2-1; possible D gene TRBD2, 6 bases. V was cut by 3 bases and J by 6 bases, with 15 bases left in between. CDR1 is KGHSH and CDR2 is LQKENI in the germline V gene. CDR3 length: 15 amino acids. The CDR3 sequence is CASSPPQRAFNEQFF. Partial CDR3 DNA: TGTGCCAGCTCACCCCCCCAGCGGGCCTTCAATGAG.

This clone was seen ten or more times. The read comes to an end 3 residues before the CDR3 does, leaving the germline J gene to fill in the end. The genes are TRBV30 and TRBJ1-5; tentatively, D is TRBD1 (5 bases). From germline, CDR1 is GTSNPN and CDR2 SVGIG (reference sequence). This CDR3 is 13 amino acids long. V shed 8 bases and J shed 2 bases, with 13 bases lying between them. The DNA read from the CDR3 is TGTGCCCTTCAGGGCGAAGGCAATCAGCCC. It yields the protein CALQGEGNQP. The entire CDR3 sequence reads CALQGEGNQPQHF.

This clone was detected ten times or more. With the read ending 3 residues before the CDR3 end, the germline J gene is used to fill in that end. This chain uses TRBV29-1 with TRBJ1-2; the match to TRBD1 covers 8 bases. The CDR3 is 13 amino acids. The germline V gene encodes CDR1 SQVTM and CDR2 ANQGSEA. The junction had 10 bases not matched to a gene; V was cut back by 6 bases and J by 7 bases. CDR3 protein: CSVGTGGDGGYTF. CDR3 DNA, as far as it was read: TGCAGCGTCGGTACAGGGGGTGATGGTGGC.

There are many counts of this clone. The sequenced fragment ends 3 residues before the CDR3 boundary, so the rest is inferred from the germline J gene. The chain uses TRBV5-4 and TRBJ2-1; a possible D gene is TRBD2 (5 bases). V was pared by 4 bases and J by 3 bases, with 11 bases between. CDR1 and CDR2 from the germline V gene are SGHNT and YYREEE (reference sequence). The CDR3 spans 14 residues. The chain's CDR3 is CASSPIGVYNEQFF. CDR3 DNA (partial): TGTGCCAGCAGCCCCATCGGGGTCTACAATGAG.

This clone was detected many times. The read ends 3 residues early relative to the CDR3; the germline J gene fills the gap. The V and J genes are TRBV20-1 and TRBJ2-5, with TRBD1 as a possible D gene (5 bases). The V gene lost 0 bases and the J gene lost 1 base, with 9 bases spanning the gap. CDR3 size: 14 residues. CDR1 is DFQATT, CDR2 SNEGSKA, per germline (reference sequence). This CDR3 is CSARDWQGQETQYF. The part of the CDR3 DNA that was read is TGCAGTGCTAGAGATTGGCAGGGCCAAGAGACC.

Many counts were recorded for this clone. Read data end 3 residues before the CDR3 end; the end is taken from the germline J gene. The V gene is TRBV2, the J gene TRBJ1-5, with a weak D call TRBD1 (6 bases). CDR1 and CDR2 from the germline V gene are SNHLY and FYNNEI. Trimming pared 8 bases from V and 9 bases from J, leaving 17 bases between. There are 13 residues in the CDR3. CDR3 loop: CASQDSPGWPQHF. CDR3 DNA (partial): TGTGCCAGCCAGGACAGTCCAGGGTGGCCC.

In this sample, this clone turned up many times. The read comes to an end 3 residues before the CDR3 does, leaving the germline J gene to fill in the end. The chain has TRBV10-3 and TRBJ2-1; 8 nucleotides match TRBD2. V trimming: 0 bases; J trimming: 5 bases; junction bases outside the gene matches: 6. The CDR3 extends over 16 amino acids. Germline CDR1 and CDR2: ENHRY and SYGVKD. Partial CDR3 DNA: TGTGCCATCAGTGAGTCTGGCGGGGGGCAAAACAATGAG. Its translation is CAISESGGGQNNE. The entire CDR3 sequence reads CAISESGGGQNNEQFF.